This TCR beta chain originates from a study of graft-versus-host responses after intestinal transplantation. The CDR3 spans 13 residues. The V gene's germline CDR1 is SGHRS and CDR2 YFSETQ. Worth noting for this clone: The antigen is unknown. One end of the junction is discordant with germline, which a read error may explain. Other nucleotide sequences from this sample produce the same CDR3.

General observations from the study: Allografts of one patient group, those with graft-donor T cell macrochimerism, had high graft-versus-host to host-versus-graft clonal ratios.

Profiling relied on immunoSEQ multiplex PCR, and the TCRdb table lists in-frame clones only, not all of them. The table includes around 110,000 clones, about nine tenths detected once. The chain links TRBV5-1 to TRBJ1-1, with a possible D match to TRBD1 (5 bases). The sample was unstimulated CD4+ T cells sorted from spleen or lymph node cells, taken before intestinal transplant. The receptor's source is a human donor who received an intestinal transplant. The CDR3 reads CASSLRGSAEAFF. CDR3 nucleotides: TGCGCCAGCAGCTTACGGGGGAGCGCTGAGGCTTTCTTT.